Sequencing of this T cell receptor beta chain was carried out in a study of breast tumors, draining lymph nodes, adjacent tissues (dated by TCRdb to about 2016). Turning to the overall study: The study compared TCR beta repertoires across tumor, adjacent nontumor tissue and axillary lymph nodes from breast cancer patients. The study aimed to assess the relationships and possible T-cell exchange between tumor, surrounding tissue and draining lymph node repertoires in human breast cancer. Overall study results and their limits: Tumor and nontumor tissue repertoires were significantly more similar in luminal-like than in basal-like breast cancer. The data were considered consistent with the idea that most tumor T cells come from the lymph node and then expand in tumor tissue. Tumor T-cell repertoires showed less diversity than lymph node repertoires and more diversity than nontumor tissue repertoires, and tumor T-cell repertoires showed preferential V and J gene usage. Rather than being directly demonstrated, the conclusion that tumor T cells originate in lymph nodes was presented as consistent with a hypothesis.

TCRdb lists the instrument as Illumina HiSeq 2000. TCR beta chain libraries were generated through multiplex PCR amplification. The amplified TCR beta chain products were analyzed by high-throughput sequencing. TCRdb reprocessed the public reads (quality trimming at Q25 with fastp, clone calling with MiXCR) and kept in-frame beta chains. CDR3 protein duplicates are merged, each entry listing the most common genes and DNA. This sample holds around 17,000 distinct CDR3 sequences; approximately 42% were observed only once. The top ten clones comprise 13% of the sample. The adjacent samples were made up of nontumor breast tissue that surrounded the tumor. Details on this clonotype: Its cognate antigen has yet to be identified. The DNA is omitted, as the CDR3 cannot be located on it reliably, and the CDR3 follows TCRdb's listing.

Sequences were obtained from tumor-adjacent breast tissue. The source of this sequence is a female donor with breast cancer. Some clones in this sample may be carry-over from other donors' samples.

CDR3 region: CASRPLGAHEQYFGPGNQPQHF. The V and J genes are TRBV12-3 or TRBV12-4 and TRBJ1-5; the DNA was not compared with TRBD1, the D call given in the table. The CDR3 has 22 amino acids, counting the end cysteine and phenylalanine.